Detailed here is one T cell receptor (beta chain). Assay: immunoSEQ multiplex PCR; the TCRdb copy retains only in-frame clones and omits some. The sample carries over 90,000 clones, approximately 87% recorded once. This entry comes from a study of blood T cell repertoires in COVID-19. Study-level background: There were acute and convalescent COVID-19 samples, and they came from the United States, Italy and Spain.

The V end lost 4 bases, the J end lost 0 bases, and 7 bases lay between the germline ends. The CDR3 has 14 amino acids. The germline V gene has CDR1 LNHDA and CDR2 SQIVND (reference sequence). The genes are TRBV19 and TRBJ1-3; D gene uncertain. Material: peripheral blood. The sequence was obtained from a human donor in a cohort sampled during active or convalescent COVID-19. CDR3 residues: CASSNQASGNTIYF. DNA for the CDR3: TGTGCCAGTAGTAACCAGGCCTCTGGAAACACCATATATTTT.